This T cell receptor (beta chain) was identified during a study of early T cells in non-severe SARS-CoV-2 infection. Germline-derived CDR1 and CDR2 are MRHNA and SNTAGT. This CDR3 has 15 amino acids. With V trimmed by 6 bases and J by 10 bases, 8 bases remained unmatched. Study-wide findings and caveats: Matching against VDJdb likely underestimated virus-specific expansions, favoring anti-spike CD8.

Individual cDNA molecules received unique molecular identifiers. MiXCR, run by TCRdb on the 5' RACE reads, gives a single entry per CDR3 protein. The table lists about 130,000 distinct CDR3 sequences, about 16% of them singletons. As to this clonotype: What it binds is unknown.

The sequencing sample was made of whole blood. The sequence came from an adult who was a healthcare worker with PCR-confirmed SARS-CoV-2 infection or an uninfected control (not recorded which). The chain carries TRBV6-4 and TRBJ2-1; 14 nucleotides agree with TRBD2. This chain's CDR3 is CASSPTSGGAREQFF. CDR3 DNA: TGTGCCAGCAGCCCGACTAGCGGGGGGGCCAGGGAGCAGTTCTTC.